This T cell receptor (beta chain) derives from a study of OX40 agonist ivuxolimab in advanced cancers. The wider study: Patients were dosed intravenously with ivuxolimab at 0.01 to 10 mg/kg every 2 weeks.

Study-wide points: Among the lowest peripheral clonal expansion occurred in 0.1-3.0 mg/kg partial responders.

Germline values: CDR1 GTSNPN, CDR2 SVGIG (reference sequence). This CDR3 has 11 residues. The V and J ends lost 6 bases and 6 bases respectively, with 11 bases between them. A few counts support this clone. Its antigen is as yet unknown. Some clones are missing from TCRdb's copy, which holds only in-frame ones; the method was immunoSEQ multiplex PCR. The table includes under 65,000 clones, around four fifths detected once. Sequencing used CD4+ or CD8+ T cells sorted from blood, obtained in a trial of the OX40 agonist ivuxolimab. This TCR derives from an adult with an advanced solid tumor such as melanoma, head and neck, liver or kidney cancer. This sequence joins TRBV30 and TRBJ1-1; possibly TRBD1 for D (5 bases). CDR3 nucleotides: TGTGCCTGCAATTTGGGGCCTGAAGCTTTCTTT. Its translation: CACNLGPEAFF.